These 29 T cell receptor beta chains came from one sample sequenced in a study of prognosis after radiotherapy for stage I lung cancer. Genomic DNA served as the source from which two-round multiplex PCR generated TCR beta CDR3 amplicons. Amplification in first-round PCR relied on primers specific to each TRBV and TRBJ gene. MiXCR, applied by TCRdb to the multiplex PCR reads, yields one record per CDR3 protein. The data show about 14,000 distinct CDR3 sequences, with around three fifths seen just once and about 26% held by the top ten. The specimen was PBMCs, collected before or after stereotactic body radiation therapy (not recorded which). The receptors originated from a donor over 45 with non-small cell lung cancer.

This clonotype was found many times. This chain joins TRBV4-3 and TRBJ2-7; 9 positions agree with TRBD1. V was clipped by 0 bases and J by 3 bases; unmatched bases: 6. The CDR3 loop spans 16 amino acids. In germline, CDR1 is LGHNA, CDR2 YSLEER. The CDR3 DNA reads TGCGCCAGCAGCCAAGATAGGACAGGGGTAGGCTACGAGCAGTACTTC. Its protein product is CASSQDRTGVGYEQYF.

The V gene is TRBV18, the J gene TRBJ2-3; 9 bases line up with TRBD1. V was pared by 5 bases and J by 4 bases, with 10 bases of the junction left unmatched. This CDR3 spans 16 amino acids. The germline gives CDR1 KGHSH, CDR2 LQKENI. The CDR3 DNA reads as TGTGCCAGCTCAACCCGGACAGGGGAAGGCGCAGATACGCAGTATTTT. Protein product: CASSTRTGEGADTQYF.

This clonotype has just one count. CDR3: CASSEIRISYEQYF. CDR3 nucleotide sequence: TGTGCCAGCAGTGAAATCAGGATCTCCTACGAGCAGTACTTC. The chain recombines TRBV2 with TRBJ2-7, with D unclear. The CDR3 covers 14 residues. Trimming removed 2 bases from V and 0 bases from J, with 8 bases in between. CDR1 and CDR2 from the germline V gene are SNHLY and FYNNEI.

The genes are TRBV7-2 and TRBJ2-2; the D gene is possibly TRBD1 (6 bases). Trimming pared 3 bases from V and 9 bases from J, leaving 11 bases between. The CDR3 extends over 13 amino acids. CDR1 is SGHTA, CDR2 FQGNSA, per germline. CDR3 in amino acids: CASSFTGSRELFF. CDR3 nucleotide sequence: TGTGCCAGCAGCTTCACAGGGTCCCGGGAGCTGTTTTTT. Variable domain in full (rest from reference TRBV7-2 and TRBJ2-2): GAGVSQSPSNKVTEKGKDVELRCDPISGHTALYWYRQSLGQGLEFLIYFQGNSAPDKSGLPSDRFSAERTGGSVSTLTIQRTQQEDSAVYLCASSFTGSRELFFGEGSRLTVL.

This chain connects TRBV20-1 to TRBJ2-1; the match to TRBD2 covers 9 bases. CDR1 and CDR2 from the germline V gene are DFQATT and SNEGSKA (reference sequence). The CDR3 consists of 14 residues. V shed 6 bases and J 4 bases; nucleotides not matched to a gene: 7. CDR3 coding DNA: TGCAGTGCCAAAGCTAGCGGGGATTACAATGAGCAGTTCTTC. As protein: CSAKASGDYNEQFF.

This clonotype was found many times. The rearrangement uses TRBV7-9 and TRBJ2-3; D might be TRBD1 or TRBD2, each matching 5 bases. The CDR3 has 17 residues. From germline, CDR1 is SEHNR and CDR2 FQNEAQ (reference sequence). Trimming took off 9 bases at V and 2 bases at J, with 24 bases between the two ends. The CDR3 sequence is CASGASFTLSDTDTQYF. In DNA, the CDR3 is TGTGCCAGTGGGGCTAGCTTTACCCTCTCGGACACAGATACGCAGTATTTT.

This rearrangement joins TRBV11-3 to TRBJ2-2; D gene uncertain. The germline V gene has CDR1 SGHNT and CDR2 YENEEA. V was pared by 7 bases and J by 3 bases, with 9 bases between. The CDR3 has 13 amino acids. CDR3 in DNA: TGTGCCAGCAAGGCGGACCACACCGGGGAGCTGTTTTTT. Translating it yields CASKADHTGELFF. The full variable domain, with the rest looked up from reference TRBV11-3 and TRBJ2-2, is EAGVVQSPRYKIIEKKQPVAFWCNPISGHNTLYWYLQNLGQGPELLIRYENEEAVDDSQLPKDRFSAERLKGVDSTLKIQPAELGDSAVYLCASKADHTGELFFGEGSRLTVL.

Sample share makes this clonotype medium-sized. This chain links TRBV11-2 with TRBJ2-7; maybe TRBD1 (5 bases). The V gene's germline CDR1 is SGHAT and CDR2 FQNNGV. The CDR3 contains 14 residues. Between the trimmed V and J ends, which lost 1 base and 0 bases, there was a span of 7 bases. CDR3 region: CASSLGQHSYEQYF. The CDR3 coding sequence is TGTGCCAGCAGCTTAGGACAGCACTCCTACGAGCAGTACTTC. Variable domain in full (rest from reference TRBV11-2 and TRBJ2-7): EAGVAQSPRYKIIEKRQSVAFWCNPISGHATLYWYQQILGQGPKLLIQFQNNGVVDDSQLPKDRFSAERLKGVDSTLKIQPAKLEDSAVYLCASSLGQHSYEQYFGPGTRLTVT.

Turning to this clonotype: One end of the junction is discordant with germline, which a read error may explain. The chain combines TRBV6-1 with TRBJ1-5, with 8 bases matching TRBD1. CDR1 MNHNS and CDR2 SASEGT come from the germline V gene. CDR3 length: 19 residues. CDR3 sequence: CASIEYGTGLLYINQPQHF. The CDR3 DNA is TGTGCCAGCATTGAATACGGGACAGGCCTTCTCTATATCAATCAGCCCCAGCATTTT.

This clonotype came up many times. The V gene is TRBV12-3 or TRBV12-4, the J gene TRBJ1-1; D may be TRBD1 (6 bases). The V end lost 2 bases, the J end lost 11 bases, and 18 bases lay between the germline ends. The CDR3 contains 14 residues. The CDR3 is CASSLYEVGTSAFF. The CDR3 DNA is TGTGCCAGCAGTTTATATGAGGTGGGGACATCTGCTTTCTTT.

This clonotype is termed medium-sized. The rearrangement joins TRBV14 to TRBJ2-3; 8 bases are shared with TRBD2. The CDR3 loop spans 15 amino acids. V was clipped by 4 bases and J by 4 bases; unmatched bases: 7. Germline CDR1 SGHDN, CDR2 FVKESK. The CDR3 protein is CASSPSGSFADTQYF. The CDR3 DNA is TGTGCCAGCAGCCCCAGCGGGAGTTTTGCAGATACGCAGTATTTT. The entire variable domain, with the rest obtained from reference TRBV14 and TRBJ2-3, is as follows: EAGVTQFPSHSVIEKGQTVTLRCDPISGHDNLYWYRRVMGKEIKFLLHFVKESKQDESGMPNNRFLAERTGGTYSTLKVQPAELEDSGVYFCASSPSGSFADTQYFGPGTRLTVL.

The V gene is TRBV30, the J gene TRBJ1-6; no clear D gene. V lost 5 bases, J lost 7 bases, and 9 bases lay in between. Germline V gene data show CDR1 as GTSNPN and CDR2 as SVGIG (reference sequence). This CDR3 spans 12 amino acids. The chain's CDR3 is CAWAKSNSPLHF. Written as DNA, the CDR3 is TGTGCCTGGGCAAAGAGCAATTCACCCCTCCACTTT.

In regard to this clonotype: One end of the junction is discordant with germline, which a read error may explain. The chain's CDR3 is CASIVDGNSPLHF. CDR3 nucleotides: TGTGCCAGCATCGTAGACGGGAATTCGCCCCTCCACTTT. The rearrangement uses TRBV9 and TRBJ1-6; no firm D call. This CDR3 contains 13 residues. CDR1 and CDR2 (germline): SGDLS, YYNGEE.

In this sample, this clonotype turned up many times. The chain carries TRBV9 and TRBJ2-5; 7 bases line up with TRBD1. Germline V CDR1 and CDR2: SGDLS, YYNGEE. The CDR3 runs to 16 residues. V dropped 0 bases and J dropped 3; count of bases not matched to a gene: 8. CDR3 amino acids: CASSVDMRGQEETQYF. CDR3 nucleotide sequence: TGTGCCAGCAGCGTAGACATGAGGGGGCAAGAAGAGACCCAGTACTTC.

By share of the sample, this clonotype is medium-sized. The chain has TRBV2 and TRBJ1-3; the D gene is possibly TRBD1 (5 bases). This CDR3 has 15 residues. The germline V gene has CDR1 SNHLY and CDR2 FYNNEI. The V end was cut by 6 bases, the J end by 0 bases, with 12 bases between. The CDR3 sequence: CASRPTGGSGNTIYF. The DNA for the CDR3 is TGTGCCAGCAGGCCTACAGGAGGCTCTGGAAACACCATATATTTT.

Ten or more counts support this clonotype. V usage is TRBV10-3 and J usage is TRBJ2-3; no clear D. The CDR3 contains 12 residues. Germline V gene sequence: CDR1 ENHRY, CDR2 SYGVKD. V dropped 3 bases and J dropped 5 bases, with 6 bases sitting between them. The CDR3 is CAISETGDTQYF. The CDR3 DNA follows: TGTGCCATCAGTGAAACGGGAGATACGCAGTATTTT.

This clonotype was recorded at least ten times. This chain uses TRBV7-9 with TRBJ2-5, with no clear D. In germline, CDR1 is SEHNR, CDR2 FQNEAQ (reference sequence). This CDR3 region has 12 residues. Trimming left V 1 base short and J 3 bases short, with 3 bases between. CDR3 protein: CASSLDKETQYF. CDR3 nucleotide sequence: TGTGCCAGCAGCTTAGACAAAGAGACCCAGTACTTC.

A word on this clonotype: One end of the junction is discordant with germline, which a read error may explain. The chain carries TRBV6-1 and TRBJ1-2; 8 nucleotides match TRBD1. CDR1 and CDR2 (germline): MNHNS, SASEGT. CDR3 length: 17 residues. This CDR3 is CASSEVVTGEVNYGYTF. The CDR3 DNA follows: TGTGCCAGCAGTGAAGTGGTGACAGGGGAAGTAAACTATGGCTATACCTTC.

By proportion, this clonotype is medium-sized. This chain connects TRBV5-4 to TRBJ2-1; weak D call: TRBD2 (7 bases). Trimming removed 3 bases at V and 5 bases at J, with 15 bases between. In germline, CDR1 is SGHNT, CDR2 YYREEE (reference sequence). CDR3 length equals 15 residues. The CDR3 spells CASSWGLAEDNEQFF. The CDR3, as DNA: TGTGCCAGCAGCTGGGGGCTAGCGGAGGACAATGAGCAGTTCTTC.

The V and J genes are TRBV19 and TRBJ2-3; possibly TRBD1 for D (5 bases). Trimming stripped 7 bases from V and 3 bases from J, with 20 bases between. Germline CDR1 and CDR2: LNHDA and SQIVND (reference sequence). The CDR3 is 16 residues long. This chain's CDR3 is CASIPRGRVGTDTQYF. CDR3 sequence (DNA): TGTGCCAGTATTCCACGTGGCAGGGTGGGGACAGATACGCAGTATTTT.

The CDR3 spells CASSVYTQRAGQPLGTDTQYF. The CDR3 DNA is TGTGCCAGCAGCGTATACACACAACGGGCAGGACAACCGTTGGGCACAGATACGCAGTATTTT. This rearrangement joins TRBV9 to TRBJ2-3; TRBD1 might be the D (5 bases). With 1 base removed from V and 1 base from J, the gap between germline ends came to 28 bases. Germline CDR1 is SGDLS and CDR2 is YYNGEE. This CDR3 contains 21 residues.

The chain combines TRBV6-1 with TRBJ2-7; tentatively, D is TRBD1 (5 bases). Germline CDR1 and CDR2: MNHNS and SASEGT. This CDR3 spans 15 amino acids. V dropped 9 bases and J dropped 4 bases, with 22 bases sitting between them. The CDR3 here is CASAAAGRIRYEQYF. CDR3 DNA: TGTGCCAGTGCCGCGGCAGGGCGAATTAGGTACGAGCAGTACTTC.

By frequency in the sample, this clonotype is medium-sized. J is TRBJ2-1 and V is TRBV6-1, with 9 positions matching TRBD2. The ends lost 1 base at V and 7 bases at J; junction bases unmatched: 8. This CDR3 comprises 16 residues. Germline values: CDR1 MNHNS, CDR2 SASEGT. The CDR3 DNA reads as TGTGCCAGCAGTGAAGTCGGTAGCGGGAGTCGGAATGAGCAGTTCTTC. This sequence encodes CASSEVGSGSRNEQFF.

With respect to this clonotype: Without the conserved terminal phenylalanine or tryptophan, this CDR3 likely stems from a read error. The chain has TRBV4-3 and TRBJ2-3; D is unresolved. Germline CDR1 is LGHNA and CDR2 is YSLEER. This CDR3 has 13 amino acids. The ends were cut back, 4 bases at V and 7 bases at J, with 12 bases in the middle. The CDR3 bases are TGCGCCAGCAGCCGCCAAGTTGCGTATACGCAGTATCTT. It is translated as CASSRQVAYTQYL.

The gene calls are TRBV4-1 and TRBJ1-1, with 7 bases lining up with TRBD1. Trimming removed 2 bases from V and 6 bases from J; junction bases left unmatched: 12. The length of the CDR3 is 16 residues. From germline, CDR1 is MGHRA and CDR2 YSYEKL. CDR3 in amino acids: CASSQYQGGERAEAFF. The CDR3 DNA reads as TGCGCCAGCAGCCAATACCAGGGGGGTGAAAGGGCTGAAGCTTTCTTT.

V is TRBV4-2 and J is TRBJ1-2, with 7 bases lining up with TRBD1. The CDR3 sequence is 18 residues long. The junction had 10 bases not matched to a gene; V was cut back by 0 bases and J by 0 bases. Germline lookup yields CDR1 LGHNA and CDR2 YNFKEQ. The CDR3 sequence is CASSQDFPRDRANYGYTF. CDR3 nucleotides: TGTGCCAGCAGCCAAGATTTTCCACGGGACAGAGCTAACTATGGCTACACCTTC.

V usage is TRBV5-1 and J usage is TRBJ1-3, with D unclear. Germline loops: CDR1 SGHRS, CDR2 YFSETQ. The CDR3 sequence is 15 residues long. V gave up 0 bases and J gave up 0 bases, with 7 bases separating them. The CDR3 region has the DNA TGCGCCAGCAGCTTGGATGGGGTCTCTGGAAACACCATATATTTT. This gives the protein CASSLDGVSGNTIYF.

As regards this clonotype: This likely came from a read error, as a far larger clone is one base away. The rearrangement links TRBV6-2 or TRBV6-3 to TRBJ2-6, with D possibly TRBD1 on 5 matching bases. The germline V gene encodes CDR1 MNHEY and CDR2 SVGEGT. CDR3 length equals 14 residues. CDR3 residues: CASSYSSGQGEHYF. The CDR3 coding sequence is TGTGCCAGCAGTTACTCTTCAGGGCAGGGCGAGCATTACTTC.

This clonotype is termed medium-sized (0.01 to 0.1%). The chain carries TRBV5-1 and TRBJ1-2; D not resolved. The CDR3 is made up of 13 amino acids. V lost 4 bases, J lost 4 bases, and 11 bases lay in between. Germline values: CDR1 SGHRS, CDR2 YFSETQ. CDR3 nucleotide sequence: TGCGCCAGCAGCACAGAGATCGGCTATGGCTACACCTTC. Protein product: CASSTEIGYGYTF.